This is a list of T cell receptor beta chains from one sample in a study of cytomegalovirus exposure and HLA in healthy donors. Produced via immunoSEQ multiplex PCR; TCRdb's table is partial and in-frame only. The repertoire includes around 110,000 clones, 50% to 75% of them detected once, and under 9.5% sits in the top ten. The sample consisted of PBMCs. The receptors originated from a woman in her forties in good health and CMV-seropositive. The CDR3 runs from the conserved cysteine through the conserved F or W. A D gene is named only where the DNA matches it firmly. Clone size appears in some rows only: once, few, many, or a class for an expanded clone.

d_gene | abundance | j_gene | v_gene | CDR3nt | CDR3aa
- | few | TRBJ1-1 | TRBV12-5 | TGTGCTAGTGGTCAGAACACTGAAGCTTTCTTT | CASGQNTEAFF
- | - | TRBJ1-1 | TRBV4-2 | TGTGCCAGCAGCCCCGGGAGGGGCCAGAACACTGAAGCTTTCTTT | CASSPGRGQNTEAFF
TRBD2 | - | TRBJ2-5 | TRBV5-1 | TGCGCCAGCAGGGTGGGGCTAGCGGGACTCCAAGAGGCCCAGTACTTC | CASRVGLAGLQEAQYF
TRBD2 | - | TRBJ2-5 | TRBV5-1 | TGCGCCAGCAGCGGCCGGGCGGGGGAAGAGACCCAGTACTTC | CASSGRAGEETQYF
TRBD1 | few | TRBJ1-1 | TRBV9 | TGTGCCAGCGGTAAAGGACAGGGGACTGTTATTGAAGCTTTCTTT | CASGKGQGTVIEAFF
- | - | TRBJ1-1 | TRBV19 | TGTGCCAGTAGTCTCGGACGCGGGGTGAACACTGAAGCTTTCTTT | CASSLGRGVNTEAFF
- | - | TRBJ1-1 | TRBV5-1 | TGCGCCAGCAGCGGGTTACAGGGAGGGCGGAACACTGAAGCTTTCTTT | CASSGLQGGRNTEAFF
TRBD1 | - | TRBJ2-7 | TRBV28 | TGTGCCAGCAGCCCCGGGACAGTCCCCTACGAGCAGTACTTC | CASSPGTVPYEQYF
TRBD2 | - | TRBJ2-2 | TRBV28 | TGTGCCAGCAGGCGACTAGCGGGACTGGCCGGGGAGCTGTTTTTT | CASRRLAGLAGELFF
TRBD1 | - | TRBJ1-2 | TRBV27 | TGTGCCAGCAGTTTATCCACAGGGGATATAGCTAACTATGGCTACACCTTC | CASSLSTGDIANYGYTF
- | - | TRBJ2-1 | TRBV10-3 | TGTGCCATCAGTGGCTCGGAGGATGAGCAGTTCTTC | CAISGSEDEQFF
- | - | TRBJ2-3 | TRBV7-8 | TGTGCCAGCAGCTTCGGCGGCCACACAGATACGCAGTATTTT | CASSFGGHTDTQYF
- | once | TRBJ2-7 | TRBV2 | TGTGCCAGCTTACGGGACACCCTGAGCTCCTACGAGCAGTACTTC | CASLRDTLSSYEQYF
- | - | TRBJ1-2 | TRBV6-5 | TGTGCCAGCAGTTACAGGGGCTATGGCTACCCCTTC | CASSYRGYGYPF
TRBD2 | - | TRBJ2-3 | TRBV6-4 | TGTGCCAGTTCGGAGCGGGGGGGCACAGATACGCAGTATTTT | CASSERGGTDTQYF
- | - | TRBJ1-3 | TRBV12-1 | TGTGCCAGCAGCTCAGGTCCCGACTCTGGAAACACCATATATTTT | CASSSGPDSGNTIYF